These 21 T cell receptor beta chains originate from one sample sequenced in a study of blood T cell repertoires in COVID-19. This table comes from immunoSEQ multiplex PCR, and its TCRdb copy is limited to in-frame clones, with some not included. The data show 100,000 or so clones, approximately 90% seen once. What was sequenced was peripheral blood. Receptors were obtained from a man between 50 and 59 years old with active COVID-19.

The V gene is TRBV6-2 or TRBV6-3, the J gene TRBJ2-7, with 10 bases aligning to TRBD2. The ends lost 2 bases at V and 2 bases at J; junction bases unmatched: 0. Germline V CDR1 and CDR2: MNHEY, SVGEGT. CDR3 length equals 14 residues. CDR3 amino acids: CASSYLAGAYEQYV. CDR3 nucleotide sequence: TGTGCCAGCAGTTACCTAGCGGGAGCCTACGAGCAGTACGTC.

The chain uses TRBV12-3 or TRBV12-4 and TRBJ2-1; no clear D gene. V lost 3 bases to trimming and J lost 6 bases, with 9 bases between them. The CDR3 covers 13 residues. CDR3 sequence: CASSFVLSNEQFF. The CDR3 bases are TGTGCCAGCAGTTTTGTACTGAGCAATGAGCAGTTCTTC.

The chain carries TRBV9 and TRBJ2-5; 11 nucleotides align to TRBD1. Germline assignment: CDR1 SGDLS and CDR2 YYNGEE. Unmatched junction bases numbered 5, after V lost 0 bases and J lost 4 bases. CDR3 length: 16 amino acids. In nucleotides, the CDR3 is TGTGCCAGCAGCGTAGTAGGGACAGGGGGGAGAGAGACCCAGTACTTC. This encodes CASSVVGTGGRETQYF.

The chain uses TRBV6-1 and TRBJ2-1; weak D call: TRBD1 (5 bases). V was pared by 2 bases and J by 13 bases, with 18 bases between. CDR1 MNHNS and CDR2 SASEGT come from the germline V gene. CDR3 length: 14 amino acids. This CDR3 is CASSENFGAVRQFF. CDR3 coding DNA: TGTGCCAGCAGTGAAAATTTTGGGGCAGTCAGACAGTTCTTC.

The chain is built from TRBV16 and TRBJ2-5; unclear D gene. Germline CDR1 and CDR2: KGHSY and FQNENV. The CDR3 covers 14 residues. V lost 4 bases and J 3 bases, leaving 12 bases between the germline ends. CDR3 residues: CASSPPDSKETQYF. The CDR3 region has the DNA TGTGCCAGCAGCCCCCCCGACTCGAAAGAGACCCAGTACTTC.

This clone was counted between two and nine times. The chain uses TRBV5-1 and TRBJ2-2; maybe TRBD2 (6 bases). V was clipped by 4 bases and J by 2 bases, with 9 bases between them. The germline V gene has CDR1 SGHRS and CDR2 YFSETQ. The CDR3 is made up of 14 amino acids. CDR3 protein: CASSRDLNTGELFF. The CDR3 nucleotides read TGCGCCAGCAGCCGGGACTTAAACACCGGGGAGCTGTTTTTT.

Concerning this clone itself: This specimen includes other DNA sequences encoding the same CDR3. The V call is TRBV7-9, the J call TRBJ2-3, with 10 bases aligning to TRBD2. The CDR3 covers 16 residues. V lost 5 bases, J lost 0 bases, and 5 bases stayed unmatched. In germline, CDR1 is SEHNR, CDR2 FQNEAQ (reference sequence). The CDR3 sequence: CASSLGLAASTDTQYF. Here the CDR3 DNA reads TGTGCCAGCAGCCTCGGACTAGCGGCTAGCACAGATACGCAGTATTTT.

This chain joins TRBV2 and TRBJ1-2, with TRBD1 matching over 7 bases. V lost 3 bases, J lost 4 bases, and 5 bases stayed unmatched. CDR1 and CDR2 (germline): SNHLY, FYNNEI. The CDR3 totals 14 residues. CDR3 sequence: CASSERGRSYGYTF. The CDR3, as DNA: TGTGCCAGCAGTGAGAGGGGGCGCAGCTATGGCTACACCTTC.

V gene TRBV3-1 (or the pseudogene TRBV3-2) combines with J gene TRBJ2-1; tentatively, D is TRBD2 (5 bases). Germline V gene sequence: CDR1 LGHDT, CDR2 YNNKEL (reference sequence). V shed 4 bases and J shed 0 bases, with 10 bases lying between them. CDR3 length equals 15 residues. CDR3 nucleotides: TGTGCCAGCAGCCTACTGAGGGCCTCCTACAATGAGCAGTTCTTC. Its protein is CASSLLRASYNEQFF.

The V gene is TRBV7-9, the J gene TRBJ2-2; 11 bases map to TRBD2. This CDR3 is built from 16 residues. V gave up 5 bases and J gave up 4 bases; unmatched junction bases: 6. Germline assignment: CDR1 SEHNR and CDR2 FQNEAQ (reference sequence). The CDR3 sequence: CASSRILAGATGELFF. CDR3 in DNA: TGTGCCAGCAGCCGGATACTAGCGGGAGCCACCGGGGAGCTGTTTTTT.

V gene TRBV5-8 combines with J gene TRBJ1-1, with D hard to call. The CDR3 contains 15 residues. CDR1 and CDR2 (germline): SGHTS, YDEGEE. V lost 6 bases, J lost 1 base, and 16 bases lay in between. CDR3 in DNA: TGTGCCAGCACAGCTTTTATGGGAGCGAACACTGAAGCTTTCTTT. Translating gives CASTAFMGANTEAFF.

This clone occurred a few times. This sequence joins TRBV18 and TRBJ1-2, with 7 bases lining up with TRBD1. Germline values: CDR1 KGHSH, CDR2 LQKENI. This CDR3 is 16 amino acids long. V gave up 5 bases and J gave up 4 bases; unmatched junction bases: 13. The CDR3 loop is CASSGTVSVLTYGYTF. In DNA form, the CDR3 reads TGTGCCAGCTCAGGGACAGTCTCAGTCCTCACCTATGGCTACACCTTC.

The chain employs TRBV27 and TRBJ1-6; D is undetermined. Germline CDR1 and CDR2: MNHEY and SMNVEV (reference sequence). CDR3 length equals 14 residues. The ends were cut back, 1 base at V and 8 bases at J, with 9 bases in the middle. The CDR3 loop is CASSLLEADSPLHF. CDR3 nucleotide sequence: TGTGCCAGCAGTTTATTGGAGGCAGATTCACCCCTCCACTTT.

The chain combines TRBV6-1 with TRBJ1-1; tentative D call: TRBD1 (6 bases). This CDR3 spans 14 amino acids. V was pared by 1 base and J by 6 bases, with 12 bases between. Germline-derived CDR1 and CDR2 are MNHNS and SASEGT. CDR3: CASSEVQGRAEAFF. CDR3 in DNA: TGTGCCAGCAGTGAAGTTCAGGGGAGGGCTGAAGCTTTCTTT.

This chain connects TRBV19 to TRBJ2-1; D ambiguous. The germline V and J ends were trimmed by 4 bases and 2 bases, with 15 bases remaining between them. The germline V gene encodes CDR1 LNHDA and CDR2 SQIVND (reference sequence). The CDR3 contains 16 residues. The CDR3 DNA is TGTGCCAGTAGTAAAGCCAGCAGTACTACCTACAATGAGCAGTTCTTC. This sequence encodes CASSKASSTTYNEQFF. Looking up the rest from reference TRBV19 and TRBJ2-1 gives the full variable domain: DGGITQSPKYLFRKEGQNVTLSCEQNLNHDAMYWYRQDPGQGLRLIYYSQIVNDFQKGDIAEGYSVSREKKESFPLTVTSAQKNPTAFYLCASSKASSTTYNEQFFGPGTRLTVL.

The chain links TRBV27 to TRBJ1-1, with TRBD1 matching over 10 bases. This CDR3 has 18 residues. Germline lookup yields CDR1 MNHEY and CDR2 SMNVEV (reference sequence). J lost 0 bases, V lost 5 bases, and 12 bases had no gene match. The CDR3 coding sequence is TGTGCCAGCAGTAATGGACAGGGGGTACGATTAATGAACACTGAAGCTTTCTTT. Translation: CASSNGQGVRLMNTEAFF.

The DNA of the CDR3 is TGCGCCAGCAGCTTGGCCTTGCGGGGGGGCACAGATACGCAGTATTTT. This gives the protein CASSLALRGGTDTQYF. The chain couples TRBV5-1 to TRBJ2-3, with TRBD2 matching over 8 bases. Germline CDR1 and CDR2: SGHRS and YFSETQ. The CDR3 is made up of 16 amino acids. After removal of 0 bases from V and 1 base from J, the junction contained 4 bases not matched to a gene.

The chain uses TRBV6-5 and TRBJ2-7, with 8 bases identical to TRBD1. CDR1 is MNHEY, CDR2 SVGAGI, per germline. The CDR3 runs to 15 residues. V shed 7 bases and J 0 bases; nucleotides not matched to a gene: 8. This CDR3 is CASTRTGLDSYEQYV. CDR3 nucleotide sequence: TGTGCCAGCACACGGACAGGGTTAGACTCCTACGAGCAGTACGTC.

The gene calls are TRBV7-6 and TRBJ2-3, with TRBD2 matching over 9 bases. In germline, CDR1 is SGHVS, CDR2 FNYEAQ. The V segment lost 1 base and the J segment 2 bases; nucleotides outside the gene matches: 4. This CDR3 has 16 amino acids. The CDR3 protein is CASSLGSSGVTDTQYF. The CDR3 nucleotides are TGTGCCAGCAGCTTAGGCTCTAGCGGGGTCACAGATACGCAGTATTTT. Full variable domain (rest looked up from reference TRBV7-6 and TRBJ2-3): GAGVSQSPRYKVTKRGQDVALRCDPISGHVSLYWYRQALGQGPEFLTYFNYEAQQDKSGLPNDRFSAERPEGSISTLTIQRTEQRDSAMYRCASSLGSSGVTDTQYFGPGTRLTVL.

CDR3 DNA: TGTGCCAGCTCACCCCGGGGACAGGGGAACTATGGCTACACCTTC. It translates to CASSPRGQGNYGYTF. This chain joins TRBV18 and TRBJ1-2, with 10 bases aligning to TRBD1. Germline V gene data show CDR1 as KGHSH and CDR2 as LQKENI. This CDR3 contains 15 residues. The V gene end was trimmed by 3 bases and the J gene end by 2 bases; junction bases not matched to a gene: 3.

This sequence joins TRBV27 and TRBJ1-1; the D is unclear. V was pared by 7 bases and J by 3 bases, with 12 bases between. This CDR3 is built from 13 residues. The germline V gene encodes CDR1 MNHEY and CDR2 SMNVEV (reference sequence). Here the CDR3 DNA reads TGTGCCAGCAAAGCCCCCTACGACACTGAAGCTTTCTTT. This translates into CASKAPYDTEAFF.